This T cell receptor (beta chain) was observed in a study of T cells expressing NK-cell markers. With UMIs, 5'RACE template switching was used to make TCR beta cDNA. For each CDR3 protein, TCRdb gives one entry from its re-call of the 5' RACE reads, without DNA. This sample carries 550,000 or so distinct CDR3 sequences, with approximately 3.6% going to the ten biggest clones. The material sequenced was blood T cells: a sorted CD56 or NKG2C T cell subset, CD4+ or CD8+ T cells, or bulk PBMC T cells (not recorded which). This receptor was obtained from a man aged 18-30 years in good health.

The CDR3 loop reads CASSLVQQETQYF. This rearrangement joins TRBV7-2 to TRBJ2-5. The CDR3 runs to 13 residues. Germline CDR1 SGHTA, CDR2 FQGNSA.